The 5 T cell receptor beta chains presented below share a single source sample, sequenced in a study of T cells in Graves' hyperthyroidism and ophthalmopathy. Amplification yielded TCR beta CDR3 regions, with RNA transcripts as the source. TCR CDR3 regions were first amplified by RT-PCR with HTBI primers. TCRdb reprocessed the multiplex PCR reads via MiXCR and lists one record per CDR3 protein. Of about 600,000 distinct CDR3 sequences in the sample, about a sixth are singletons; the top ten hold around 3.3%. The sample taken for sequencing was blood. Receptor source: a woman aged 40 to 49 with Graves' ophthalmopathy.

This clonotype was picked up a small number of times. This rearrangement joins TRBV24-1 to TRBJ1-4; 8 nucleotides agree with TRBD1. Germline assignment: CDR1 KGHDR and CDR2 SFDVKD. The J segment lost 5 bases and the V segment lost 2 bases, leaving 3 bases of the junction unmatched. CDR3 length: 15 amino acids. The CDR3: CATSDSTGGNEKLFF. CDR3 sequence (DNA): TGTGCCACCAGTGATTCTACAGGGGGGAATGAAAAACTGTTTTTT.

This clonotype was recorded a few times. The chain employs TRBV2 and TRBJ2-7; D is perhaps TRBD1 (5 bases). Deletions cut 6 bases from V and 0 bases from J, with 9 bases between. Germline V CDR1 and CDR2: SNHLY, FYNNEI. The CDR3 contains 13 residues. This CDR3 is CASRRQTSYEQYF. Here the CDR3 DNA reads TGTGCCAGCAGGAGACAGACCTCCTACGAGCAGTACTTC.

The CDR3 protein is CASSLGPPVTTGELFF. The CDR3 DNA follows: TGTGCCAGCAGCCTTGGACCCCCGGTTACCACCGGGGAGCTGTTTTTT. The J gene is TRBJ2-2, the V gene TRBV7-6; D is ambiguous. There are 16 residues in the CDR3. V was pared by 5 bases and J by 4 bases, with 17 bases between. In germline, CDR1 is SGHVS, CDR2 FNYEAQ. The full variable domain, its missing parts supplied by reference TRBV7-6 and TRBJ2-2, is GAGVSQSPRYKVTKRGQDVALRCDPISGHVSLYWYRQALGQGPEFLTYFNYEAQQDKSGLPNDRFSAERPEGSISTLTIQRTEQRDSAMYRCASSLGPPVTTGELFFGEGSRLTVL.

The rearrangement links TRBV12-3 or TRBV12-4 to TRBJ2-5; D may match TRBD1 or TRBD2 (6 bases each). The CDR3 length is 14 residues. Deletions cut 7 bases from V and 4 bases from J, with 16 bases between. CDR3 DNA: TGTGCCAGCACCCCCCGGGGGCGAGGAGAGACCCAGTACTTC. Its protein is CASTPRGRGETQYF.

This clonotype was recorded at least ten times. V and J are TRBV11-2 and TRBJ2-7, with unresolved D. Trimming stripped 3 bases from V and 0 bases from J, with 12 bases between. From germline, CDR1 is SGHAT and CDR2 FQNNGV. CDR3 length: 15 amino acids. As DNA, the CDR3 is TGTGCCAGCAGCTTCGATGGGTCAGCCTCCTACGAGCAGTACTTC. This translates into CASSFDGSASYEQYF.